This is a list of T cell receptor beta chains from one sample in a study of cytomegalovirus exposure and HLA in healthy donors. Assay: immunoSEQ multiplex PCR; the TCRdb copy retains only in-frame clones and omits some. The sample consists of 78,000 or so clones, 94% of them appearing once. The specimen was PBMCs. The receptor set was obtained from a woman between 18 and 30 years old in good health and CMV-seropositive. Both conserved end residues are part of each CDR3. Each record gives: J gene, clone size, V gene, D gene, CDR3 DNA, CDR3 protein. The D gene is left open where the match is weak. The size entry is marked missing in some rows and otherwise reads once, few, many or a size class.

TRBJ2-7,once,TRBV5-1,TRBD2,TGCGCCAGCAGCTTGGTAGCGGGGAGCTACGAGCAGTACTTC,CASSLVAGSYEQYF
TRBJ2-1,NA,TRBV6-5,NA,TGTGCCAGCAGTTACGGCGGGCTCTTCACCATCGGGCAGTTCTTC,CASSYGGLFTIGQFF
TRBJ1-6,NA,TRBV18,TRBD1,TGTGCCAGCTCAGTTGACAGGGTGGATAATTCACCCCTCCACTTT,CASSVDRVDNSPLHF
TRBJ2-3,NA,TRBV6-4,TRBD1,TGTGCCCCGGGACAGCTTACAGATACGCAGTATTTT,CAPGQLTDTQYF
TRBJ1-1,few,TRBV19,TRBD1,TGTGCCAGTAGTATAACAGGGGTCCCTGAAGCTTTCTTT,CASSITGVPEAFF
TRBJ1-3,NA,TRBV7-8,TRBD1,TGTGCCAGCAGCGTTACGACAGGGGTTGGAAACACCATATATTTT,CASSVTTGVGNTIYF
TRBJ1-1,NA,TRBV29-1,TRBD1,TGCAGCGCCCGAGACAGGGGGTATGGTGAAGCTTTCTTT,CSARDRGYGEAFF
TRBJ1-1,NA,TRBV28,TRBD1,TGTGCCAGCAGTCCCCGGACAGGGTTTACTGAAGCTTTCTTT,CASSPRTGFTEAFF
TRBJ1-5,NA,TRBV19,TRBD1,TGTGCCAGTTGGGACAGGGCTATAAGCAATCAGCCCCAGCATTTT,CASWDRAISNQPQHF
TRBJ2-1,once,TRBV28,TRBD2,TGTGCCAGCAGTTCCTTAGCGGGAGGGCCAGGAGACAATGAGCAGTTCTTC,CASSSLAGGPGDNEQFF